These 19 T cell receptor beta chains were sequenced from one sample in a study of preoperative IRX-2 immunotherapy in early breast cancer. Repertoires were generated with immunoSEQ multiplex PCR, while TCRdb's copy carries only in-frame clones and drops some. The repertoire holds 20,000 to 30,000 clones, around 87% seen once, with about 9.4% in the top ten. Stated treatment: preoperative locoregional IRX-2 cytokine immunotherapy. The material sequenced was tumor tissue, taken after IRX-2 immunotherapy. All receptors derive from a human donor with breast cancer.

The genes are TRBV15 and TRBJ2-3, with 7 bases aligning to TRBD2. The CDR3 runs to 16 residues. V was clipped by 1 base and J by 2 bases; unmatched bases: 6. Germline V gene sequence: CDR1 LNHNV, CDR2 YYDKDF (reference sequence). The CDR3 DNA follows: TGTGCCACCAGCAGAGCGGCAGCGGGGCTCACAGATACGCAGTATTTT. Protein sequence: CATSRAAAGLTDTQYF.

The chain couples TRBV5-1 to TRBJ2-1; tentatively, D is TRBD2 (6 bases). CDR1 is SGHRS and CDR2 is YFSETQ in the germline V gene. With 0 bases removed from V and 3 bases from J, the gap between germline ends came to 16 bases. The CDR3 spans 17 residues. The CDR3 loop reads CASSLAVPGASYNEQFF. CDR3 DNA sequence: TGCGCCAGCAGCTTGGCCGTACCGGGAGCCAGCTACAATGAGCAGTTCTTC.

The count of this clone is one. The rearrangement links TRBV25-1 to TRBJ2-2; 10 nucleotides align to TRBD1. This CDR3 is built from 14 residues. J lost 7 bases, V lost 6 bases, and 5 bases had no gene match. Per germline, CDR1 MGHDK and CDR2 SYGVNS. CDR3 nucleotide sequence: TGTGCCAGCAGACCGGGACAGGGGTTCGGGGAGCTGTTTTTT. Protein: CASRPGQGFGELFF.

This chain uses TRBV4-1 with TRBJ2-1; TRBD2 agrees at 8 bases. Germline loops: CDR1 MGHRA, CDR2 YSYEKL. This CDR3 contains 16 residues. V was clipped by 4 bases and J by 3 bases; unmatched bases: 8. The CDR3 loop is CASSPLGLALYNEQFF. The CDR3 bases are TGCGCCAGCAGCCCCCTTGGACTAGCTCTCTACAATGAGCAGTTCTTC.

V usage is TRBV25-1 and J usage is TRBJ1-4; TRBD1 agrees at 8 bases. The CDR3 loop spans 15 amino acids. Germline lookup yields CDR1 MGHDK and CDR2 SYGVNS. The ends lost 1 base at V and 6 bases at J; junction bases unmatched: 4. The CDR3 DNA sequence: TGTGCCAGCAGTGAATCGGCAGGGGGCGATGAAAAACTGTTTTTT. Its translation is CASSESAGGDEKLFF. Full variable domain (outside the CDR3, taken from reference TRBV25-1 and TRBJ1-4): EADIYQTPRYLVIGTGKKITLECSQTMGHDKMYWYQQDPGMELHLIHYSYGVNSTEKGDLSSESTVSRIRTEHFPLTLESARPSHTSQYLCASSESAGGDEKLFFGSGTQLSVL.

The chain is built from TRBV5-1 and TRBJ2-1; weak D call: TRBD2 (5 bases). The germline V gene encodes CDR1 SGHRS and CDR2 YFSETQ. V shed 0 bases and J shed 3 bases, with 10 bases lying between them. The CDR3 is 15 amino acids. The CDR3 DNA is TGCGCCAGCAGCTTGGAGATGCGGGTCTACAATGAGCAGTTCTTC. Translating gives CASSLEMRVYNEQFF. Based on the CDR3 plus reference TRBV5-1 and TRBJ2-1, the full variable domain is KAGVTQTPRYLIKTRGQQVTLSCSPISGHRSVSWYQQTPGQGLQFLFEYFSETQRNKGNFPGRFSGRQFSNSRSEMNVSTLELGDSALYLCASSLEMRVYNEQFFGPGTRLTVL.

The chain carries TRBV6-5 and TRBJ2-7; 8 bases are a match to TRBD1. The CDR3 runs 13 residues. Germline CDR1 is MNHEY and CDR2 is SVGAGI. V was pared by 6 bases and J by 6 bases, with 7 bases of the junction left unmatched. The CDR3: CASSPRTGSEQYF. In DNA form, the CDR3 reads TGTGCCAGCAGCCCTAGGACAGGGTCCGAGCAGTACTTC.

The CDR3: CASSRGGGGSGANVLTF. Written as DNA, the CDR3 is TGTGCCAGCAGCCGCGGTGGCGGCGGTTCTGGGGCCAACGTCCTGACTTTC. V usage is TRBV9 and J usage is TRBJ2-6; no clear D gene. Germline V gene data show CDR1 as SGDLS and CDR2 as YYNGEE. V was clipped by 4 bases and J by 1 base, with 15 bases between them. The CDR3 runs 17 residues. The variable domain in full, with the rest retrieved from reference TRBV9 and TRBJ2-6, is DSGVTQTPKHLITATGQRVTLRCSPRSGDLSVYWYQQSLDQGLQFLIQYYNGEERAKGNILERFSAQQFPDLHSELNLSSLELGDSALYFCASSRGGGGSGANVLTFGAGSRLTVL.

The chain recombines TRBV2 with TRBJ1-1, with D hard to call. Germline V gives CDR1 SNHLY, CDR2 FYNNEI. This CDR3 region has 12 residues. V was shortened by 7 bases and J by 1 base, with 7 bases between the two germline ends. CDR3 DNA: TGTGCCAGCAAGAGGACGAACACTGAAGCTTTCTTT. Translated, it gives CASKRTNTEAFF.

The sample holds a few counts of this clone. V usage is TRBV4-1 and J usage is TRBJ2-7, with unresolved D. The V gene lost 10 bases and the J gene lost 6 bases, with 13 bases spanning the gap. Germline values: CDR1 MGHRA, CDR2 YSYEKL. The CDR3 has 11 residues. The CDR3 loop reads CATGFGLEQYF. In nucleotides, the CDR3 is TGCGCCACTGGGTTCGGGCTCGAGCAGTACTTC.

The genes are TRBV5-1 and TRBJ2-7, with 7 bases lining up with TRBD2. The CDR3 contains 14 residues. Germline CDR1 reads SGHRS; CDR2 reads YFSETQ. V trimming: 0 bases; J trimming: 4 bases; junction bases outside the gene matches: 4. The CDR3 here is CASSLDRGGYEQYF. The CDR3 DNA reads TGCGCCAGCAGCTTGGATCGGGGAGGGTACGAGCAGTACTTC.

The J gene is TRBJ2-1, the V gene TRBV6-6, with 11 bases matching TRBD1. The CDR3 has 16 amino acids. Germline V CDR1 and CDR2: MNHNY, SVGAGI (reference sequence). Trimming removed 5 bases from V and 6 bases from J; junction bases left unmatched: 9. CDR3 bases: TGTGCCAGCAGTAGTTCCGGGACAGGGGGACTCAATGAGCAGTTCTTC. Translated, it gives CASSSSGTGGLNEQFF.

This clone was counted a few times. The V gene is TRBV4-1, the J gene TRBJ1-4; 11 bases align to TRBD1. The CDR3 length is 18 residues. The germline V gene encodes CDR1 MGHRA and CDR2 YSYEKL. After removal of 4 bases from V and 1 base from J, the junction contained 8 bases not matched to a gene. CDR3 DNA: TGCGCCAGCAGCCTCCCGGGACAGGGGGTTTTAACTAATGAAAAACTGTTTTTT. It codes for CASSLPGQGVLTNEKLFF.

This clone was seen just once. The chain employs TRBV4-3 and TRBJ2-7; TRBD1 matches at 8 bases. V was pared by 0 bases and J by 2 bases, with 3 bases of the junction left unmatched. The CDR3 loop spans 15 amino acids. CDR1 and CDR2 from the germline V gene are LGHNA and YSLEER. CDR3 amino acids: CASSQEYRGTYEQYF. The CDR3 DNA sequence: TGCGCCAGCAGCCAAGAGTACAGGGGGACCTACGAGCAGTACTTC.

V and J are TRBV6-5 and TRBJ2-5, with D tentatively TRBD2 (6 bases). This CDR3 spans 13 amino acids. Germline CDR1 and CDR2: MNHEY and SVGAGI. V dropped 6 bases and J dropped 1 base, with 9 bases sitting between them. CDR3 sequence reads: CASSRGSQETQYF. In nucleotides, the CDR3 is TGTGCCAGCAGCCGGGGGAGCCAAGAGACCCAGTACTTC.

The chain recombines TRBV6-1 with TRBJ2-3; D unclear. Trimming took off 6 bases at V and 4 bases at J, with 5 bases between the two ends. The CDR3 contains 11 residues. Germline CDR1 MNHNS, CDR2 SASEGT. The CDR3 region has the DNA TGTGCCAGCAGCCCCGCAGATACGCAGTATTTT. The encoded protein is CASSPADTQYF.

In DNA, the CDR3 is TGTGCCAGCACCCAACCCGGAGGGAAAGGCTACACCTTC. Residues: CASTQPGGKGYTF. The chain carries TRBV6-5 and TRBJ1-2; D not certain. The CDR3 has 13 residues. Germline V gene sequence: CDR1 MNHEY, CDR2 SVGAGI. With 7 bases removed from V and 8 bases from J, the gap between germline ends came to 17 bases.

J is TRBJ2-1 and V is TRBV6-1; 7 bases fit TRBD1. Germline V CDR1 and CDR2: MNHNS, SASEGT. The CDR3 contains 14 residues. Trimming removed 10 bases from V and 4 bases from J; junction bases left unmatched: 10. CDR3 nucleotide sequence: TGTGCCACTGTTGACGGGACAGATTACAATGAGCAGTTCTTC. This encodes CATVDGTDYNEQFF.

This chain links TRBV2 with TRBJ1-3; no firm D call. V shed 6 bases and J shed 1 base, with 10 bases lying between them. CDR1 is SNHLY and CDR2 is FYNNEI in the germline V gene. This CDR3 has 14 amino acids. The CDR3 DNA follows: TGTGCCAGCAGACCTGAGAATTCTGGAAACACCATATATTTT. Encoded protein: CASRPENSGNTIYF.